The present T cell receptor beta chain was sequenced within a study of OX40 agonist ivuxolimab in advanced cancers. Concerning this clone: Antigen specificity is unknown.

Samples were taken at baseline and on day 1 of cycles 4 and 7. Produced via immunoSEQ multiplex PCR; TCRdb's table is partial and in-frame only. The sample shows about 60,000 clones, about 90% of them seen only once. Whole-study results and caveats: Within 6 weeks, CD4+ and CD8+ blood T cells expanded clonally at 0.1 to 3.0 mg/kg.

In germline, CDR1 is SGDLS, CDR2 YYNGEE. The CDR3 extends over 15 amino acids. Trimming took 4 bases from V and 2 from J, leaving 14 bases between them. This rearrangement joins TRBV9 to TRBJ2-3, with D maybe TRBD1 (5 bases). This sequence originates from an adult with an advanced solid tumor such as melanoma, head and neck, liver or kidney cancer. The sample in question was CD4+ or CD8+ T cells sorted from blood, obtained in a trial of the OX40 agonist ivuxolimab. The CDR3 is CASSSSGQITDTQYF. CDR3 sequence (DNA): TGTGCCAGCAGCTCCTCAGGACAAATCACAGATACGCAGTATTTT.